What follows are 30 T cell receptor beta chains derived from one specimen sequenced in a study of persistence of HIV-infected CD4 T cells. No antigen has been identified for these receptors. The stimulus was lysate of CMV-infected fibroblasts, approximately 9.6 ug/mL. CD40L/CD69 double-negative CD45RO-high memory CD4+ T cells were collected. Sequencing used immunoSEQ version 4 in survey mode. The repertoire was sequenced with immunoSEQ multiplex PCR; TCRdb's copy has only in-frame clones and lacks some. The table lists 25,000 to 35,000 clones, approximately 85% of them singletons. This material consisted of CD4+ T cells sorted from PBMCs after roughly 19-hour stimulation, taken from a patient who received antiretroviral therapy. The origin of the receptors is an adult man with HIV who was CMV-seropositive.

This clone was found a few times. The chain is built from TRBV15 and TRBJ2-2; the D is unclear. Germline-derived CDR1 and CDR2 are LNHNV and YYDKDF (reference sequence). The CDR3 is 20 residues long. V was trimmed by 0 bases and J by 3 bases, leaving 23 bases between them. CDR3 DNA sequence: TGTGCCACCAGCAGAGATCGGATATGGCGGAAAGATTACTACACCGGGGAGCTGTTTTTT. Its protein is CATSRDRIWRKDYYTGELFF.

By share of the sample, this clone is medium-sized. The V gene is TRBV2, the J gene TRBJ1-5; TRBD1 aligns across 9 bases. V was clipped by 7 bases and J by 4 bases; unmatched bases: 5. Germline V gene data show CDR1 as SNHLY and CDR2 as FYNNEI. The CDR3 loop spans 14 amino acids. The CDR3 DNA follows: TGTGCCAGCACTCTGACAGGGGGGAATCAGCCCCAGCATTTT. It translates to CASTLTGGNQPQHF.

The rearrangement links TRBV5-1 to TRBJ2-7; a weak D match, TRBD1 (5 bases). V lost 0 bases, J lost 9 bases, and 16 bases lay in between. The germline CDR1 and CDR2 sequences are SGHRS and YFSETQ. The CDR3 has 14 residues. CDR3 nucleotides: TGCGCCAGCAGCTTGGGCCCCCCAGGTGGGGCGCAGTACTTC. Amino acids: CASSLGPPGGAQYF.

The rearrangement links TRBV5-6 to TRBJ1-4; the D gene is possibly TRBD1 (5 bases). Trimming removed 4 bases at V and 3 bases at J, with 10 bases between. This CDR3 is built from 14 residues. The germline V gene encodes CDR1 SGHDT and CDR2 YYEEEE. The CDR3 bases are TGTGCCAGCAGCCGTAGGGGAGCTAATGAAAAACTGTTTTTT. It specifies CASSRRGANEKLFF.

The chain is built from TRBV7-2 and TRBJ1-1; a weak D match, TRBD1 (6 bases). The CDR3 loop spans 17 amino acids. In germline, CDR1 is SGHTA, CDR2 FQGNSA. Trimming removed 5 bases at V and 0 bases at J, with 19 bases between. The CDR3 region is CASSVRTVGYMNTEAFF. The CDR3 DNA sequence: TGTGCCAGCAGCGTCAGGACAGTCGGATACATGAACACTGAAGCTTTCTTT. The variable domain in full, with the rest retrieved from reference TRBV7-2 and TRBJ1-1, is GAGVSQSPSNKVTEKGKDVELRCDPISGHTALYWYRQSLGQGLEFLIYFQGNSAPDKSGLPSDRFSAERTGGSVSTLTIQRTQQEDSAVYLCASSVRTVGYMNTEAFFGQGTRLTVV.

This clone was counted only a few times. J is TRBJ1-2 and V is TRBV19; 7 nucleotides align to TRBD1. J was trimmed by 7 bases and V by 2 bases; bases with no gene match: 7. The CDR3 has 14 residues. Germline CDR1 LNHDA, CDR2 SQIVND (reference sequence). CDR3 coding DNA: TGTGCCAGTAGTATACCCCAGGGACAGTTTGGCTACACCTTC. Translated: CASSIPQGQFGYTF.

The chain has TRBV4-2 and TRBJ2-1; D might be TRBD2 (5 bases). From germline, CDR1 is LGHNA and CDR2 YNFKEQ. V was cut by 1 base and J by 5 bases, with 12 bases left in between. This CDR3 is 15 amino acids long. CDR3 nucleotide sequence: TGTGCCAGCAGCCAAGCTACGAGCGGCCACAATGAGCAGTTCTTC. Translated, it gives CASSQATSGHNEQFF.

The chain carries TRBV3-1 (or the pseudogene TRBV3-2) and TRBJ2-1; D is uncertain. Per germline, CDR1 LGHDT and CDR2 YNNKEL (reference sequence). The ends were cut back, 1 base at V and 11 bases at J, with 9 bases in the middle. The CDR3 sequence is 12 residues long. The CDR3 reads CASSQGQNKQFF. The CDR3 DNA reads as TGTGCCAGCAGCCAAGGGCAAAATAAGCAGTTCTTC.

The gene calls are TRBV27 and TRBJ1-2, with 7 bases aligning to TRBD1. Unmatched junction bases numbered 4, after V lost 7 bases and J lost 5 bases. CDR3 length equals 12 residues. Germline CDR1 is MNHEY and CDR2 is SMNVEV (reference sequence). CDR3 amino acids: CASTSRGYGYTF. CDR3 nucleotides: TGTGCCAGCACTTCCAGGGGGTATGGCTACACCTTC.

The rearrangement joins TRBV9 to TRBJ1-6; maybe TRBD1 (6 bases). Germline CDR1 reads SGDLS; CDR2 reads YYNGEE. This CDR3 spans 16 amino acids. Trimming stripped 4 bases from V and 0 bases from J, with 11 bases between. The CDR3 DNA reads TGTGCCAGCAGCCCCCTGGACAGCTCCTATAATTCACCCCTCCACTTT. It is translated as CASSPLDSSYNSPLHF.

The gene calls are TRBV6-4 and TRBJ1-5; TRBD1 might be the D (6 bases). V gave up 5 bases and J gave up 6 bases, with 11 bases separating them. Germline V gives CDR1 MRHNA, CDR2 SNTAGT. This CDR3 is 13 amino acids long. This chain's CDR3 is CASSREGGQPQHF. CDR3 in DNA: TGTGCCAGCAGTAGGGAAGGGGGTCAGCCCCAGCATTTT.

This clone was counted only a few times. The chain couples TRBV12-3 or TRBV12-4 to TRBJ1-1; maybe TRBD1 (5 bases). V lost 5 bases and J 7 bases, leaving 14 bases between the germline ends. This CDR3 is built from 13 residues. In DNA form, the CDR3 reads TGTGCCAGCAGTCTCATAGGGGCCGGTGAAGCTTTCTTT. Its protein is CASSLIGAGEAFF.

This chain links TRBV24-1 with TRBJ2-2, with 7 bases fitting TRBD1. The V gene end was trimmed by 3 bases and the J gene end by 7 bases; junction bases not matched to a gene: 7. CDR1 KGHDR and CDR2 SFDVKD come from the germline V gene. CDR3 length: 15 residues. The CDR3 is CATSDTHRGSGELFF. The DNA of the CDR3 is TGTGCCACCAGTGATACCCACAGGGGTAGCGGGGAGCTGTTTTTT.

V usage is TRBV10-3 and J usage is TRBJ1-1; no definite D call. This CDR3 is 12 amino acids long. Trimming stripped 4 bases from V and 1 base from J, with 4 bases between. Germline V gene sequence: CDR1 ENHRY, CDR2 SYGVKD. In DNA, the CDR3 is TGTGCCATCAGTGGACCGAACACTGAAGCTTTCTTT. Its translation is CAISGPNTEAFF.

V usage is TRBV6-2 or TRBV6-3 and J usage is TRBJ1-2, with D unresolved. The CDR3 covers 15 residues. CDR1 MNHEY and CDR2 SVGEGT come from the germline V gene. V lost 3 bases, J lost 8 bases, and 19 bases lay in between. CDR3 DNA: TGTGCCAGCAGTTATATCCCAAGGGATCTCTACGGCTACACCTTC. It specifies CASSYIPRDLYGYTF.

This clone was found once. The V call is TRBV4-2, the J call TRBJ2-6; 7 bases are shared with TRBD1. Germline CDR1 LGHNA, CDR2 YNFKEQ. With V trimmed by 0 bases and J by 0 bases, 8 bases remained unmatched. The CDR3 sequence is 19 residues long. The CDR3 nucleotides read TGTGCCAGCAGCCAAGATGGGACAGCCGTTTACTCTGGGGCCAACGTCCTGACTTTC. It codes for CASSQDGTAVYSGANVLTF.

The J gene is TRBJ1-6, the V gene TRBV2; TRBD1 aligns across 9 bases. Germline loops: CDR1 SNHLY, CDR2 FYNNEI. Losses at the gene ends were 3 bases for V and 10 bases for J; bases not matched to a gene: 10. There are 16 residues in the CDR3. CDR3 bases: TGTGCCAGCAGTGACTGGGTGACAGGGGGGCGGTCACCCCTCCACTTT. Residues: CASSDWVTGGRSPLHF.

The gene calls are TRBV15 and TRBJ2-1, with TRBD1 matching over 9 bases. The CDR3 totals 16 residues. After removal of 0 bases from V and 3 bases from J, the junction contained 3 bases not matched to a gene. Germline V gene data show CDR1 as LNHNV and CDR2 as YYDKDF (reference sequence). Here the CDR3 reads CATSRDGTGIYNEQFF. The CDR3 DNA reads TGTGCCACCAGCAGAGATGGGACAGGGATCTACAATGAGCAGTTCTTC. Filled out from reference TRBV15 and TRBJ2-1, the complete variable domain reads DAMVIQNPRYQVTQFGKPVTLSCSQTLNHNVMYWYQQKSSQAPKLLFHYYDKDFNNEADTPDNFQSRRPNTSFCFLDIRSPGLGDTAMYLCATSRDGTGIYNEQFFGPGTRLTVL.

Here the CDR3 reads CASSQLTGANTEAFF. The CDR3, as DNA: TGTGCCAGCAGCCAACTGACAGGGGCCAACACTGAAGCTTTCTTT. The chain joins TRBV14 to TRBJ1-1; TRBD1 aligns across 8 bases. This CDR3 is built from 15 residues. The V segment lost 2 bases and the J segment 2 bases; nucleotides outside the gene matches: 4. Germline V gene data show CDR1 as SGHDN and CDR2 as FVKESK.

The genes are TRBV4-1 and TRBJ1-2, with D possibly being TRBD1 (6 bases). The V gene's germline CDR1 is MGHRA and CDR2 YSYEKL. The V end lost 4 bases, the J end lost 2 bases, and 11 bases lay between the germline ends. CDR3 size: 14 residues. This CDR3 is CASSPAQGNYGYTF. The CDR3 DNA reads TGCGCCAGCAGCCCCGCGCAGGGGAACTATGGCTACACCTTC.

As to this clone: No DNA is shown, since the ends of the CDR3 on it are uncertain; the CDR3 is the one TCRdb lists. The chain joins TRBV12-2 to TRBJ2-3; TRBD1, the D gene given by the table, was not confirmed from the DNA. TRBV12-2 is classified as a pseudogene. The CDR3 is made up of 16 amino acids, end residues included. The CDR3 loop reads CASRPVGQGAPDTQYF.

J is TRBJ1-1 and V is TRBV5-1; 10 nucleotides line up with TRBD1. The CDR3 consists of 16 residues. Germline CDR1 reads SGHRS; CDR2 reads YFSETQ. V shed 4 bases, J shed 0 bases, and the junction held 6 bases outside the gene matches. The chain's CDR3 is CASSPRQGAMNTEAFF. CDR3 coding DNA: TGCGCCAGCAGCCCTCGACAGGGGGCCATGAACACTGAAGCTTTCTTT.

The genes are TRBV25-1 and TRBJ2-1; TRBD2 matches 15 bases. Trimming took 4 bases from V and 9 from J; bases not matched to a gene: 7. The germline V gene has CDR1 MGHDK and CDR2 SYGVNS. The CDR3 contains 16 residues. Here the CDR3 reads CASSARPGLAGGEQFF. In nucleotides, the CDR3 is TGTGCCAGCAGTGCCCGCCCGGGACTAGCGGGGGGTGAGCAGTTCTTC.

The chain employs TRBV4-2 and TRBJ1-5; unclear D gene. V shed 2 bases and J shed 9 bases, with 17 bases lying between them. This CDR3 spans 15 amino acids. Germline CDR1 and CDR2: LGHNA and YNFKEQ. This chain's CDR3 is CASSQYYGRSGPQHF. CDR3 coding DNA: TGTGCCAGCAGCCAATACTATGGGCGTTCAGGGCCCCAGCATTTT.

This clone was seen a few times. The CDR3 here is CASSPNGWTGRQETQYF. The CDR3 coding sequence is TGTGCCAGCTCACCAAATGGTTGGACAGGGCGTCAAGAGACCCAGTACTTC. The chain employs TRBV18 and TRBJ2-5; the match to TRBD1 covers 8 bases. Germline loops: CDR1 KGHSH, CDR2 LQKENI. The CDR3 extends over 17 amino acids. V was pared by 2 bases and J by 2 bases, with 10 bases of the junction left unmatched. The full variable domain, with the rest looked up from reference TRBV18 and TRBJ2-5, is NAGVMQNPRHLVRRRGQEARLRCSPMKGHSHVYWYRQLPEEGLKFMVYLQKENIIDESGMPKERFSAEFPKEGPSILRIQQVVRGDSAAYFCASSPNGWTGRQETQYFGPGTRLLVL.

The chain employs TRBV9 and TRBJ1-1; D is possibly TRBD1 (6 bases). The CDR3 runs to 15 residues. V was shortened by 0 bases and J by 3 bases, with 12 bases between the two germline ends. Germline values: CDR1 SGDLS, CDR2 YYNGEE. For the CDR3, the DNA is TGTGCCAGCAGCGTAGCATCCAGGGGCCACACTGAAGCTTTCTTT. This encodes CASSVASRGHTEAFF.

This sequence joins TRBV6-5 and TRBJ1-6; D is unclear. The CDR3 length is 13 residues. Trimming took off 0 bases at V and 11 bases at J, with 8 bases between the two ends. CDR1 and CDR2 from the germline V gene are MNHEY and SVGAGI. The CDR3 nucleotides are TGTGCCAGCAGTTACTCTCCCCGAACACCCCTCCACTTT. Its translation is CASSYSPRTPLHF.

CDR3 region: CSAVRTALALGQFF. CDR3 bases: TGCAGCGCGGTCCGGACAGCCCTTGCCCTCGGGCAGTTCTTC. The chain recombines TRBV29-1 with TRBJ2-1; D might be TRBD1 (6 bases). Trimming removed 7 bases from V and 12 bases from J, with 25 bases in between. The CDR3 is 14 amino acids. Germline V gene sequence: CDR1 SQVTM, CDR2 ANQGSEA.

The rearrangement links TRBV5-4 to TRBJ1-1, with 7 bases lining up with TRBD1. Germline lookup yields CDR1 SGHNT and CDR2 YYREEE (reference sequence). The length of the CDR3 is 15 residues. V shed 3 bases and J 0 bases; nucleotides not matched to a gene: 5. CDR3 in amino acids: CASSSRDRMNTEAFF. CDR3 DNA sequence: TGTGCCAGCAGCTCGAGGGACAGAATGAACACTGAAGCTTTCTTT. The variable domain in full, completed from reference TRBV5-4 and TRBJ1-1, reads ETGVTQSPTHLIKTRGQQVTLRCSSQSGHNTVSWYQQALGQGPQFIFQYYREEENGRGNFPPRFSGLQFPNYSSELNVNALELDDSALYLCASSSRDRMNTEAFFGQGTRLTVV.

This chain links TRBV27 with TRBJ1-1, with 7 bases aligning to TRBD1. The germline V gene has CDR1 MNHEY and CDR2 SMNVEV (reference sequence). The length of the CDR3 is 16 residues. V lost 5 bases to trimming and J lost 3 bases; unmatched junction nucleotides: 12. The CDR3 protein is CASSRRPGTAYTEAFF. CDR3 bases: TGTGCCAGCAGTAGACGACCCGGGACAGCTTACACTGAAGCTTTCTTT.